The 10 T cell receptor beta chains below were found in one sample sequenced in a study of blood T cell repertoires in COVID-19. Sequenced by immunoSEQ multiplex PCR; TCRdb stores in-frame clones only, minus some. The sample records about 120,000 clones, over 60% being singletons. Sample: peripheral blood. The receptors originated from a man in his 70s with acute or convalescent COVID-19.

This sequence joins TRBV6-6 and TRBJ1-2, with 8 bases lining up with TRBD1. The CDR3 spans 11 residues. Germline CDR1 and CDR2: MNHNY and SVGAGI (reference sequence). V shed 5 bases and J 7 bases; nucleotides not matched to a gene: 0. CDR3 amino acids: CASSDRGGYTF. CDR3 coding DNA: TGTGCCAGCAGTGACAGGGGTGGCTACACCTTC.

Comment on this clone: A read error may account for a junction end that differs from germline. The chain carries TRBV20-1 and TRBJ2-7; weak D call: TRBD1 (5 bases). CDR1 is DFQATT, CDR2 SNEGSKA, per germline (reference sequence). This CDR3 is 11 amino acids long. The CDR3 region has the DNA TGCAGTGCCTTGCAGGGCACCGAGGTAGACTTC. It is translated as CSALQGTEVDF.

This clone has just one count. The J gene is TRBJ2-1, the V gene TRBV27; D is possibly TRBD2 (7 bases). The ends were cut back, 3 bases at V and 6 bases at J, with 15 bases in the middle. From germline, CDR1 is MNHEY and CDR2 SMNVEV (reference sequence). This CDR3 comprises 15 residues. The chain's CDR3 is CASSFRGRAFNEQFF. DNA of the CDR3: TGTGCCAGCAGTTTTAGGGGGAGGGCATTCAATGAGCAGTTCTTC.

The CDR3 bases are TGTGCCAGCAGTTCCGGACAGGGCACCACTGGCTACACCTTC. This codes for CASSSGQGTTGYTF. The rearrangement links TRBV6-5 to TRBJ1-2; 8 bases fit TRBD1. The CDR3 totals 14 residues. Trimming at V came to 4 bases and at J to 7 bases, leaving 8 bases not matched to a gene. Germline CDR1 and CDR2: MNHEY and SVGAGI.

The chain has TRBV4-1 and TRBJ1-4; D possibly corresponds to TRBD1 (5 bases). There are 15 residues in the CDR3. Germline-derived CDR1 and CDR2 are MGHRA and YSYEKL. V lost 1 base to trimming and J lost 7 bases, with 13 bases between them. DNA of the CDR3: TGCGCCAGCAGCCAAGCCGACAGTCAAGGTGAAAAACTGTTTTTT. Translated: CASSQADSQGEKLFF.

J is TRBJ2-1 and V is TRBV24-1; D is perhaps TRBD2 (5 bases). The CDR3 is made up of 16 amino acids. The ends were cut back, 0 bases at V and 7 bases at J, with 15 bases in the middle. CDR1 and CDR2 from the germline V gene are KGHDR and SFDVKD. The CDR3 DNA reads TGTGCCACCAGTGATTTGCAAGGTCCAGCGGCAAATGAGCAGTTCTTC. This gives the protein CATSDLQGPAANEQFF.

CDR3 sequence: CASSLESGDTEAFF. For the CDR3, the DNA is TGTGCCAGCAGCCTAGAGTCAGGGGACACTGAAGCTTTCTTT. The V gene is TRBV7-9, the J gene TRBJ1-1, with D possibly TRBD1 on 6 matching bases. The CDR3 is 14 residues long. Trimming cost V 5 bases and J 3 bases, with 13 bases left between them. CDR1 SEHNR and CDR2 FQNEAQ come from the germline V gene (reference sequence).

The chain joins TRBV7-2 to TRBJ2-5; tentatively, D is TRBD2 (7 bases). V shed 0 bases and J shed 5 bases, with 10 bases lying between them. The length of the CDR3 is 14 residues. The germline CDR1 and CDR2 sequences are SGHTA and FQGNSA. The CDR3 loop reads CASSLAGGGETQYF. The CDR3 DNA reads TGTGCCAGCAGCTTAGCGGGCGGGGGCGAGACCCAGTACTTC. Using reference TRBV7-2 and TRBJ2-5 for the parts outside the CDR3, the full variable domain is GAGVSQSPSNKVTEKGKDVELRCDPISGHTALYWYRQSLGQGLEFLIYFQGNSAPDKSGLPSDRFSAERTGGSVSTLTIQRTQQEDSAVYLCASSLAGGGETQYFGPGTRLLVL.

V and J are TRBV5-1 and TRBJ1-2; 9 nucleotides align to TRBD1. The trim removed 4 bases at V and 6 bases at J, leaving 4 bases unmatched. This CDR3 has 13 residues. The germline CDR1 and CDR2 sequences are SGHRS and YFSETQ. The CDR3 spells CASSPDRGNGYTF. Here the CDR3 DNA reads TGCGCCAGCAGCCCGGACAGGGGTAATGGCTACACCTTC. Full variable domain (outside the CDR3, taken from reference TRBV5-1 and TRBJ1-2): KAGVTQTPRYLIKTRGQQVTLSCSPISGHRSVSWYQQTPGQGLQFLFEYFSETQRNKGNFPGRFSGRQFSNSRSEMNVSTLELGDSALYLCASSPDRGNGYTFGSGTRLTVV.

Here the CDR3 reads CATSSGGHYGYTF. DNA for the CDR3: TGTGCCACCTCGTCAGGGGGCCACTATGGCTACACCTTC. This chain uses TRBV19 with TRBJ1-2; 8 bases line up with TRBD1. From germline, CDR1 is LNHDA and CDR2 SQIVND (reference sequence). This CDR3 is 13 amino acids long. V shed 10 bases and J 3 bases; nucleotides not matched to a gene: 7.